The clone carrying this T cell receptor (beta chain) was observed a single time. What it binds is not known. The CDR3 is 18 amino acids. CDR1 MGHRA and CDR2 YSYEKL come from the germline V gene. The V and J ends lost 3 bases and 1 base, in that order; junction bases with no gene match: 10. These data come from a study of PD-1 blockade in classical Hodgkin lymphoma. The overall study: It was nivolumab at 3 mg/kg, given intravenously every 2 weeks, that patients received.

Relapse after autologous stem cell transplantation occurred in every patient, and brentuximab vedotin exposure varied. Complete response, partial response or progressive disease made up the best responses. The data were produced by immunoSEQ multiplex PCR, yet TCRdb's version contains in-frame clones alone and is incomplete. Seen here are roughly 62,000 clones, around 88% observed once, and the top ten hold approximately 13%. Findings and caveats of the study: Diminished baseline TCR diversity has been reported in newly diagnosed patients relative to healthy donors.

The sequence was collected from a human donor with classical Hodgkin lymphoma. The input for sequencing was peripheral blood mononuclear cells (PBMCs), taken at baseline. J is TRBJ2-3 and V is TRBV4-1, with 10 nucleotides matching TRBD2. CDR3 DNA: TGCGCCAGCAGCCAGGAGAAGTCCGGGACTAGCGGCACAGATACGCAGTATTTT. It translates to CASSQEKSGTSGTDTQYF.